This T cell receptor beta chain was sequenced during a study of Graves' ophthalmopathy and Graves' hyperthyroidism. At the level of the study: Peripheral blood collection took place at initial diagnosis, before any treatment. Study results and limitations: Separation of ophthalmopathy from stable hyperthyroidism was achieved by a 13-signature model, at approximately 90% sensitivity and approximately 84% specificity. Blood also carried most expanded thyroid clonotypes exceeding 0.001 frequency.

Researchers took RNA transcripts and amplified TCR beta CDR3 regions from them. Investigators did first-round RT-PCR with HTBI primers, then second-round multiplex PCR. TCRdb re-called the multiplex PCR reads with MiXCR, one entry per CDR3 protein. Of almost 750,000 distinct CDR3 sequences in the sample, 40% were seen once. On this clonotype itself: Its specificity is unknown.

Germline-derived CDR1 and CDR2 are LNHNV and YYDKDF (reference sequence). The V and J ends lost 5 bases and 7 bases respectively, with 14 bases between them. The CDR3 consists of 13 residues. This TCR came from an adult man with Graves' ophthalmopathy. Sequenced: peripheral blood. The chain employs TRBV15 and TRBJ1-2; no definite D call. CDR3 coding DNA: TGTGCCACCAGCGTAAGGTCTGTCTCTGGCTACACCTTC. As protein: CATSVRSVSGYTF.